This TCR beta chain was recorded in a study of shared clonotypes between healthy human individuals. In the study overall: Researchers assigned three CD4 naive, three CD4 memory, two CD8 naive and one CD8 memory plate to each donor. General study points: Clonotypes shared by all four donors outscored non-shared clonotypes in generation probability.

TCRdb's copy holds only in-frame clones and misses some; the assay was immunoSEQ multiplex PCR. This table holds some 1.5 million clones, 95% to 99% found once. On this clone itself: No antigen is known for it.

The sequencing sample was made of naive CD4+ T cells sorted from blood. Subset denoted: CD45RA+ positively selected. This sequence was found in a man aged 30-40 years in good health.

CDR3 residues: CATSRDARGWDTEAFF. Here the CDR3 DNA reads TGTGCCACCAGCAGAGATGCCAGGGGATGGGACACTGAAGCTTTCTTT. The rearrangement links TRBV15 to TRBJ1-1; weak D call: TRBD1 (6 bases). The CDR3 loop spans 16 amino acids. Germline CDR1 reads LNHNV; CDR2 reads YYDKDF (reference sequence). V gave up 0 bases and J gave up 3 bases, with 14 bases separating them.